This entry lists 24 T cell receptor beta chains sequenced from one sample in a study of T cell clones after liver transplantation. The assay was immunoSEQ multiplex PCR, and TCRdb's table has in-frame clones only and misses some. The sample carries 55,000 to 75,000 clones, 70% recorded once. This material consisted of CD4+ T cells from blood, taken at the approximately 16-month timepoint. These receptors came from a human patient who received a liver transplant. Some of the T cells might come from the graft donor.

In its sample, this clone was seen once. V and J are TRBV19 and TRBJ2-7; 11 bases align to TRBD1. Germline CDR1 LNHDA, CDR2 SQIVND (reference sequence). V shed 10 bases, J shed 0 bases, and the junction held 8 bases outside the gene matches. The CDR3 sequence is 15 residues long. In DNA, the CDR3 is TGTGCCACCAGGCTCGGGACAGGGGGCTCCTACGAGCAGTACTTC. This encodes CATRLGTGGSYEQYF.

This clone was seen only a few times. The rearrangement uses TRBV5-6 and TRBJ1-1; 7 nucleotides align to TRBD1. Per germline, CDR1 SGHDT and CDR2 YYEEEE. This CDR3 region has 15 residues. The V gene end was trimmed by 5 bases and the J gene end by 2 bases; junction bases not matched to a gene: 9. CDR3 protein: CASRRLDRPNTEAFF. DNA for the CDR3: TGTGCCAGCAGGAGACTGGACAGGCCTAACACTGAAGCTTTCTTT.

In its sample, this clone was seen a few times. The rearrangement uses TRBV2 and TRBJ2-2, with D possibly TRBD1 on 6 matching bases. The V end lost 6 bases, the J end lost 6 bases, and 17 bases lay between the germline ends. Germline V CDR1 and CDR2: SNHLY, FYNNEI. The length of the CDR3 is 15 residues. The CDR3 sequence is CASSERQGTAGELFF. CDR3 bases: TGTGCCAGCAGCGAAAGGCAGGGGACGGCCGGGGAGCTGTTTTTT. The full variable domain, in which reference TRBV2 and TRBJ2-2 provide the parts outside the CDR3, is EPEVTQTPSHQVTQMGQEVILRCVPISNHLYFYWYRQILGQKVEFLVSFYNNEISEKSEIFDDQFSVERPDGSNFTLKIRSTKLEDSAMYFCASSERQGTAGELFFGEGSRLTVL.

This chain connects TRBV6-1 to TRBJ2-7; D is unclear. This CDR3 has 14 amino acids. V gave up 2 bases and J gave up 2 bases, with 10 bases separating them. Germline V lookup: CDR1 MNHNS, CDR2 SASEGT. CDR3 protein: CASSENGSAYEQYF. CDR3 DNA sequence: TGTGCCAGCAGTGAAAATGGGTCCGCCTACGAGCAGTACTTC.

This chain joins TRBV13 and TRBJ2-5; 10 bases line up with TRBD1. The last part of the DNA fits TRBJ2-7 better; the J call may be wrong. The germline gives CDR1 PRHDT, CDR2 FYEKMQ (reference sequence). The length of the CDR3 is 16 residues. In DNA form, the CDR3 reads TGTGCCAGCAGCGAAAGAACCGGGACAGGGGTCCCCGAGCAGTACTTC. It yields the protein CASSERTGTGVPEQYF.

The chain uses TRBV7-8 and TRBJ2-3, with D perhaps TRBD2 (6 bases). This CDR3 contains 17 residues. The germline CDR1 and CDR2 sequences are SGHVS and FQNEAQ. Trimming left V 0 bases short and J 3 bases short, with 16 bases between. The CDR3 DNA reads as TGTGCCAGCAGCTTAGCGCCGAGGGGCGCGGGGACAGATACGCAGTATTTT. It translates to CASSLAPRGAGTDTQYF.

The CDR3 protein is CASSYTGRNTEAFF. The CDR3 nucleotides are TGTGCCAGCAGTTACACGGGGAGGAACACTGAAGCTTTCTTT. The chain links TRBV6-5 to TRBJ1-1, with no clear D. V lost 2 bases to trimming and J lost 1 base, with 8 bases between them. The CDR3 is 14 amino acids. From germline, CDR1 is MNHEY and CDR2 SVGAGI.

The table lists this clone with a few counts. The gene calls are TRBV5-1 and TRBJ2-5, with TRBD2 matching over 7 bases. The CDR3 is made up of 14 amino acids. Trimming cost V 2 bases and J 2 bases; bases outside gene matches: 3. Germline V CDR1 and CDR2: SGHRS, YFSETQ. In DNA, the CDR3 is TGCGCCAGCAGCTTCAAGCGGGATCAAGAGACCCAGTACTTC. Its protein product is CASSFKRDQETQYF. The full variable domain, rest sourced from reference TRBV5-1 and TRBJ2-5, is KAGVTQTPRYLIKTRGQQVTLSCSPISGHRSVSWYQQTPGQGLQFLFEYFSETQRNKGNFPGRFSGRQFSNSRSEMNVSTLELGDSALYLCASSFKRDQETQYFGPGTRLLVL.

The J gene is TRBJ2-3, the V gene TRBV6-5; 10 nucleotides align to TRBD1. Trimming cost V 6 bases and J 6 bases; bases outside gene matches: 6. Germline CDR1 is MNHEY and CDR2 is SVGAGI. The CDR3 contains 14 residues. The CDR3 nucleotides are TGTGCCAGCAGGAGACAGGGGGCGAAGGATACGCAGTATTTT. The encoded protein is CASRRQGAKDTQYF.

The chain couples TRBV30 to TRBJ2-2; 9 bases map to TRBD1. The germline gives CDR1 GTSNPN, CDR2 SVGIG (reference sequence). Losses at the gene ends were 2 bases for V and 7 bases for J; bases not matched to a gene: 14. This CDR3 spans 17 amino acids. CDR3 sequence: CAWSLSPGTGLVGELFF. The CDR3 DNA is TGTGCCTGGAGTTTGAGCCCCGGGACAGGGTTGGTCGGGGAGCTGTTTTTT.

This clone was detected ten times or more. This chain joins TRBV7-9 and TRBJ2-5; D ambiguous. CDR3 length: 11 amino acids. Trimming left V 5 bases short and J 4 bases short, with 5 bases between. Germline CDR1 and CDR2: SEHNR and FQNEAQ (reference sequence). The CDR3, as DNA: TGTGCCAGCAGCGCTTTAGAGACCCAGTACTTC. Translating gives CASSALETQYF. The entire variable domain, with the rest obtained from reference TRBV7-9 and TRBJ2-5, is as follows: DTGVSQNPRHKITKRGQNVTFRCDPISEHNRLYWYRQTLGQGPEFLTYFQNEAQLEKSRLLSDRFSAERPKGSFSTLEIQRTEQGDSAMYLCASSALETQYFGPGTRLLVL.

J is TRBJ2-5 and V is TRBV5-1; tentatively, D is TRBD1 or TRBD2 (5 bases each). Trimming stripped 4 bases from V and 4 bases from J, with 17 bases between. CDR3 length equals 15 residues. CDR1 and CDR2 from the germline V gene are SGHRS and YFSETQ. Here the CDR3 reads CASSEGHGGGETQYF. The CDR3 bases are TGCGCCAGCAGCGAAGGTCACGGTGGGGGAGAGACCCAGTACTTC.

The genes are TRBV5-1 and TRBJ2-1; tentative D call: TRBD1 (5 bases). The germline V gene has CDR1 SGHRS and CDR2 YFSETQ. The CDR3 has 15 residues. V lost 0 bases and J 5 bases, leaving 12 bases between the germline ends. CDR3: CASSLVAGLDNEQFF. The CDR3 bases are TGCGCCAGCAGCTTGGTGGCAGGGCTTGACAATGAGCAGTTCTTC.

This clone was seen a single time. The chain recombines TRBV28 with TRBJ1-2; no firm D call. V was clipped by 7 bases and J by 0 bases, with 12 bases between them. Germline CDR1 and CDR2: MDHEN and SYDVKM. The CDR3 contains 14 residues. This chain's CDR3 is CASIPGEANYGYTF. The CDR3, as DNA: TGTGCCAGCATTCCCGGGGAGGCTAACTATGGCTACACCTTC.

V and J are TRBV10-3 and TRBJ2-1; 10 nucleotides match TRBD2. Germline loops: CDR1 ENHRY, CDR2 SYGVKD. The CDR3 spans 15 residues. V shed 6 bases and J 5 bases; nucleotides not matched to a gene: 7. The CDR3 region has the DNA TGTGCCATCAGGGGAGGACTAGCGGAGAACAATGAGCAGTTCTTC. The encoded protein is CAIRGGLAENNEQFF.

This clone has just one count. The chain is built from TRBV7-2 and TRBJ1-4; D might be TRBD1 (6 bases). The germline V gene has CDR1 SGHTA and CDR2 FQGNSA. The CDR3 consists of 15 residues. V dropped 4 bases and J dropped 8 bases, with 17 bases sitting between them. Here the CDR3 reads CASSSPTGLGEKLFF. Written as DNA, the CDR3 is TGTGCCAGCAGCTCCCCAACAGGGCTGGGGGAAAAACTGTTTTTT.

The CDR3 DNA reads as TGTGCCAGCAGTTTAAAGGACCCACGACCCTCTGGGGCCAACGTCCTGACTTTC. Residues: CASSLKDPRPSGANVLTF. The V call is TRBV27, the J call TRBJ2-6; D is unclear. Germline CDR1 reads MNHEY; CDR2 reads SMNVEV (reference sequence). The V end lost 2 bases, the J end lost 0 bases, and 14 bases lay between the germline ends. CDR3 size: 18 residues.

The chain has TRBV29-1 and TRBJ2-5; D might be TRBD1 or TRBD2, each matching 6 bases. CDR3 length equals 13 residues. Trimming removed 4 bases from V and 4 bases from J, with 13 bases in between. Per the germline V gene, CDR1 is SQVTM and CDR2 is ANQGSEA. The CDR3 DNA sequence: TGCAGCGTTGTTGGGGGGCGGGTAGAGACCCAGTACTTC. It encodes CSVVGGRVETQYF.

There are a few counts of this clone. V usage is TRBV28 and J usage is TRBJ2-3; 14 bases line up with TRBD2. Trimming removed 3 bases from V and 8 bases from J; junction bases left unmatched: 10. The length of the CDR3 is 17 residues. CDR1 is MDHEN and CDR2 is SYDVKM in the germline V gene. The CDR3 DNA sequence: TGTGCCAGCAGTTTTGGTGGGACTAGCGGGGGCTGGGGTACGCAGTATTTT. This codes for CASSFGGTSGGWGTQYF.

V is TRBV30 and J is TRBJ2-5; 9 bases line up with TRBD1. CDR1 and CDR2 from the germline V gene are GTSNPN and SVGIG (reference sequence). J was trimmed by 0 bases and V by 4 bases; bases with no gene match: 3. The CDR3 is 14 amino acids. CDR3: CAWTGDRDQETQYF. CDR3 coding DNA: TGTGCCTGGACTGGGGACAGGGACCAAGAGACCCAGTACTTC.

This chain links TRBV6-1 with TRBJ1-2; 7 positions match TRBD1. CDR1 and CDR2 from the germline V gene are MNHNS and SASEGT. V lost 3 bases, J lost 8 bases, and 3 bases stayed unmatched. CDR3 length: 12 residues. In nucleotides, the CDR3 is TGTGCCAGCAGTGACGCAGGGGGAGGCTACACCTTC. Protein product: CASSDAGGGYTF.

The J gene is TRBJ1-1, the V gene TRBV11-3, with D hard to call. This CDR3 spans 14 amino acids. Germline values: CDR1 SGHNT, CDR2 YENEEA. V lost 6 bases and J lost 0, with 11 bases in between. CDR3 bases: TGTGCCAGCAGTCTTGGGCTAATGAACACTGAAGCTTTCTTT. Its translation is CASSLGLMNTEAFF.

The chain joins TRBV7-2 to TRBJ2-2, with 8 nucleotides matching TRBD2. Germline CDR1 is SGHTA and CDR2 is FQGNSA. This CDR3 is 16 amino acids long. The V gene end was trimmed by 5 bases and the J gene end by 2 bases; junction bases not matched to a gene: 7. The CDR3 sequence: CASSILRGDNTGELFF. Written as DNA, the CDR3 is TGTGCCAGCAGCATCCTGCGGGGGGATAACACCGGGGAGCTGTTTTTT.

This chain links TRBV19 with TRBJ1-5, with TRBD1 as a possible D gene (6 bases). The CDR3 is 16 residues long. Looked up from germline, CDR1 is LNHDA and CDR2 is SQIVND (reference sequence). Trimming cost V 3 bases and J 2 bases, with 14 bases left between them. The CDR3 DNA is TGTGCCAGTAGTATTACAGGGCCAGCGGGCAATCAGCCCCAGCATTTT. Amino acids: CASSITGPAGNQPQHF.